This T cell receptor (beta chain) appears in the sequencing data of a study of cytomegalovirus exposure and HLA in healthy donors. Germline values: CDR1 MNHEY, CDR2 SVGAGI. CDR3 size: 12 residues. The V end was cut by 6 bases, the J end by 14 bases, with 19 bases between. Regarding the study as a whole: Certain sequence variants were highly shared and formed a cluster, and this cluster was likely a sequencing artifact. Certain indistinguishable V segments, among them TRBV6-2 and TRBV6-3, were excluded.

In its sample, this clone was seen a few times. Its antigen is unidentified. Both 60 Vbeta primers and 13 Jbeta primers went into the PCR. Sequenced by immunoSEQ multiplex PCR; TCRdb stores in-frame clones only, minus some. Of 110,000 to 150,000 clones listed, around 76% are singletons. V usage is TRBV6-5 and J usage is TRBJ2-5, with D possibly TRBD1 on 6 matching bases. The sequencing input was PBMCs. The TCR originated in a man between 18 and 29 years old in good health and CMV-seronegative. CDR3 coding DNA: TGTGCCAGCAGGGACCGTACAGGGTTTCTCTACTTC. Amino acids: CASRDRTGFLYF.